Below, 25 T cell receptor beta chains from the same sample are listed, as sequenced in a study of cytomegalovirus exposure and HLA in healthy donors. Use of 60 Vbeta and 13 Jbeta primers characterized the PCR. The protocol was immunoSEQ multiplex PCR, while the TCRdb copy is restricted to in-frame clones and leaves out a portion. The sample consists of some 150,000 clones, around 68% of them appearing once. Sequencing used PBMCs. Receptors were obtained from a man aged 40-49 years in good health and CMV-seronegative.

The chain recombines TRBV5-1 with TRBJ1-3; D is unclear. The CDR3 sequence is 14 residues long. Germline V gives CDR1 SGHRS, CDR2 YFSETQ. Trimming stripped 4 bases from V and 2 bases from J, with 10 bases between. The CDR3 nucleotides read TGCGCCAGCAGCCCGGGAGAAGCTGGAAACACCATATATTTT. It specifies CASSPGEAGNTIYF.

The V and J genes are TRBV2 and TRBJ1-5, with a possible D match to TRBD1 (6 bases). V was pared by 8 bases and J by 0 bases, with 14 bases between. Germline V lookup: CDR1 SNHLY, CDR2 FYNNEI. There are 15 residues in the CDR3. CDR3 residues: CASLGETGSNQPQHF. CDR3 DNA sequence: TGTGCCAGCTTGGGAGAGACAGGTAGCAATCAGCCCCAGCATTTT.

J is TRBJ2-1 and V is TRBV29-1, with D possibly being TRBD2 (6 bases). V was pared by 2 bases and J by 0 bases, with 11 bases between. This CDR3 is 15 amino acids long. The germline CDR1 and CDR2 sequences are SQVTM and ANQGSEA. In DNA form, the CDR3 reads TGCAGCGTTGAAAGCCCGGGACTCTCCTACAATGAGCAGTTCTTC. This translates into CSVESPGLSYNEQFF.

The chain combines TRBV6-1 with TRBJ2-1; D perhaps matches TRBD2 (5 bases). The ends were cut back, 5 bases at V and 5 bases at J, with 13 bases in the middle. The length of the CDR3 is 14 residues. The germline V gene encodes CDR1 MNHNS and CDR2 SASEGT. The CDR3 DNA sequence: TGTGCCAGCAGTTTAGCGTTTGGTAACAATGAGCAGTTCTTC. Translation gives CASSLAFGNNEQFF.

This clone was seen just once. CDR3 in amino acids: CASRGGQDSFLANEKLFF. DNA of the CDR3: TGCGCCAGCAGGGGGGGACAGGACTCCTTTCTGGCTAATGAAAAACTGTTTTTT. The V call is TRBV10-1, the J call TRBJ1-4; TRBD1 matches at 8 bases. The CDR3 is 18 residues long. Trimming removed 6 bases from V and 3 bases from J; junction bases left unmatched: 15. CDR1 is WNHNN, CDR2 SYGVQD, per germline (reference sequence).

V gene TRBV19 combines with J gene TRBJ1-2; 10 bases are shared with TRBD1. Germline V lookup: CDR1 LNHDA, CDR2 SQIVND (reference sequence). The CDR3 is 14 residues long. The V gene end was trimmed by 5 bases and the J gene end by 3 bases; junction bases not matched to a gene: 3. CDR3 sequence (DNA): TGTGCCAGTAGTCGGGACAGGGGTGACTATGGCTACACCTTC. Translating gives CASSRDRGDYGYTF.

The chain employs TRBV6-5 and TRBJ2-7; TRBD1 matches 10 bases. The germline V gene encodes CDR1 MNHEY and CDR2 SVGAGI. Unmatched junction bases numbered 6, after V lost 5 bases and J lost 5 bases. The CDR3 extends over 14 amino acids. This chain's CDR3 is CASSRDRGTHEQYF. In DNA, the CDR3 is TGTGCCAGCAGTCGGGACAGGGGAACCCACGAGCAGTACTTC.

This clone was observed once. The identical CDR3 is also encoded by other nucleotide sequences in the sample. V is TRBV6-1 and J is TRBJ1-5; TRBD1 might be the D (6 bases). Trimming shortened V by 10 bases and J by 1 base, and 14 bases separated the two germline ends. CDR1 MNHNS and CDR2 SASEGT come from the germline V gene. The CDR3 spans 14 residues. CDR3 bases: TGTGCCACCGTACAGGGCTGGAGCAATCAGCCCCAGCATTTT. This sequence encodes CATVQGWSNQPQHF.

This chain links TRBV30 with TRBJ1-3, with 7 nucleotides matching TRBD1. This CDR3 comprises 14 residues. Germline trimming cut 4 bases from V and 7 bases from J; bases unmatched to any gene: 10. Germline loops: CDR1 GTSNPN, CDR2 SVGIG (reference sequence). The CDR3 sequence is CAWNPGGTGNTIYF. CDR3 DNA sequence: TGTGCCTGGAATCCAGGGGGAACCGGGAACACCATATATTTT.

The chain combines TRBV6-4 with TRBJ2-3, with 12 positions matching TRBD2. Germline values: CDR1 MRHNA, CDR2 SNTAGT. The CDR3 extends over 15 amino acids. J lost 5 bases, V lost 0 bases, and 0 bases had no gene match. This CDR3 is CASSDSTSGGDTQYF. Here the CDR3 DNA reads TGTGCCAGCAGTGACTCGACTAGCGGGGGAGATACGCAGTATTTT.

The chain joins TRBV11-2 to TRBJ1-3, with 7 bases that match TRBD1. Germline V gene lookup returns CDR1 SGHAT and CDR2 FQNNGV. Trimming cost V 4 bases and J 0 bases; bases outside gene matches: 6. The CDR3 extends over 16 amino acids. Written as DNA, the CDR3 is TGTGCCAGCAGCTCCGCGGGACAGAGCTCTGGAAACACCATATATTTT. This gives the protein CASSSAGQSSGNTIYF.

V is TRBV6-1 and J is TRBJ2-5; D is undetermined. Germline CDR1 reads MNHNS; CDR2 reads SASEGT. The V gene lost 8 bases and the J gene lost 0 bases, with 16 bases spanning the gap. CDR3 length: 15 residues. CDR3 DNA: TGTGCCAGCCAACGATTCAGGTCGTACCAAGAGACCCAGTACTTC. It is translated as CASQRFRSYQETQYF.

V is TRBV7-9 and J is TRBJ1-6; TRBD1 matches 7 bases. The CDR3 extends over 15 amino acids. J gave up 0 bases and V 5 bases, and 1 base lay outside the gene matches. Germline V lookup: CDR1 SEHNR, CDR2 FQNEAQ (reference sequence). The DNA of the CDR3 is TGTGCCAGCAGCCGGGACAGCTCCTATAATTCACCCCTCCACTTT. The encoded protein is CASSRDSSYNSPLHF. The full variable domain, rest sourced from reference TRBV7-9 and TRBJ1-6, is DTGVSQNPRHKITKRGQNVTFRCDPISEHNRLYWYRQTLGQGPEFLTYFQNEAQLEKSRLLSDRFSAERPKGSFSTLEIQRTEQGDSAMYLCASSRDSSYNSPLHFGNGTRLTVT.

As DNA, the CDR3 is TGTGCCACCAGCAGAGCTCAGGCAGATGAAGCTTTCTTT. The encoded protein is CATSRAQADEAFF. This chain connects TRBV15 to TRBJ1-1; D is uncertain. V dropped 1 base and J dropped 7 bases, with 10 bases sitting between them. Germline lookup yields CDR1 LNHNV and CDR2 YYDKDF (reference sequence). The CDR3 spans 13 residues.

J is TRBJ2-7 and V is TRBV19; D call uncertain. V was shortened by 2 bases and J by 4 bases, with 12 bases between the two germline ends. Germline V lookup: CDR1 LNHDA, CDR2 SQIVND (reference sequence). There are 14 residues in the CDR3. The CDR3 DNA sequence: TGTGCCAGTAGTATATACCTTAGTGAATACGAGCAGTACTTC. The encoded protein is CASSIYLSEYEQYF.

This clone turned up a few times. The chain links TRBV6-5 to TRBJ1-2; 7 bases fit TRBD1. The CDR3 sequence is 15 residues long. After removal of 6 bases from V and 2 bases from J, the junction contained 9 bases not matched to a gene. Germline CDR1 MNHEY, CDR2 SVGAGI. CDR3 residues: CASRNRDRRNYGYTF. The CDR3 DNA reads as TGTGCCAGCAGGAACCGGGACAGAAGAAACTATGGCTACACCTTC.

The table lists this clone with a few counts. V gene TRBV4-1 combines with J gene TRBJ2-7; 7 bases fit TRBD2. The germline V gene encodes CDR1 MGHRA and CDR2 YSYEKL. Trimming removed 3 bases from V and 4 bases from J; junction bases left unmatched: 6. The CDR3 extends over 14 amino acids. The CDR3 region is CASSQIGRAYEQYF. The CDR3 region has the DNA TGCGCCAGCAGCCAGATAGGGAGGGCGTACGAGCAGTACTTC.

The CDR3 DNA sequence: TGCGCCAGCAGCTTGACAGCAAATGAGCAGTTCTTC. Amino acid sequence: CASSLTANEQFF. The V gene is TRBV5-1, the J gene TRBJ2-1, with D unresolved. Germline assignment: CDR1 SGHRS and CDR2 YFSETQ. The CDR3 totals 12 residues. With 1 base removed from V and 7 bases from J, the gap between germline ends came to 6 bases.

This CDR3 reads CASSLGPQGNTGELFF. The DNA for the CDR3 is TGTGCCAGCAGCCTCGGGCCCCAGGGAAACACCGGGGAGCTGTTTTTT. The V and J genes are TRBV9 and TRBJ2-2; a possible D gene is TRBD1 (5 bases). The CDR3 extends over 16 amino acids. Trimming took off 4 bases at V and 2 bases at J, with 15 bases between the two ends. Looked up from germline, CDR1 is SGDLS and CDR2 is YYNGEE.

CDR3 in DNA: TGTGCCAGTAGTCCAGATGGGACTAGCGAGCAGTACTTC. The encoded protein is CASSPDGTSEQYF. The V gene is TRBV19, the J gene TRBJ2-7; 8 nucleotides align to TRBD2. This CDR3 contains 13 residues. CDR1 is LNHDA and CDR2 is SQIVND in the germline V gene (reference sequence). The V gene end was trimmed by 5 bases and the J gene end by 6 bases; junction bases not matched to a gene: 6. The full variable domain, with the rest looked up from reference TRBV19 and TRBJ2-7, is DGGITQSPKYLFRKEGQNVTLSCEQNLNHDAMYWYRQDPGQGLRLIYYSQIVNDFQKGDIAEGYSVSREKKESFPLTVTSAQKNPTAFYLCASSPDGTSEQYFGPGTRLTVT.

This clone was detected only a few times. The chain couples TRBV4-1 to TRBJ2-7, with a weak D call TRBD2 (6 bases). This CDR3 is built from 13 residues. The germline CDR1 and CDR2 sequences are MGHRA and YSYEKL. Trimming cost V 4 bases and J 4 bases, with 11 bases left between them. The CDR3 protein is CASSLRGTYEQYF. As DNA, the CDR3 is TGCGCCAGCAGCCTCCGGGGGACGTACGAGCAGTACTTC.

This clone appeared once. This rearrangement joins TRBV2 to TRBJ1-6; D might be TRBD1 (6 bases). This CDR3 has 14 amino acids. V lost 6 bases, J lost 5 bases, and 11 bases lay in between. Germline CDR1 is SNHLY and CDR2 is FYNNEI. The CDR3 loop is CASSQQGNNSPLHF. The CDR3, as DNA: TGTGCCAGCAGCCAACAGGGAAATAATTCACCCCTCCACTTT.

This rearrangement joins TRBV29-1 to TRBJ1-1; a weak D match, TRBD1 (5 bases). Per germline, CDR1 SQVTM and CDR2 ANQGSEA. The CDR3 loop spans 12 amino acids. Deletions cut 4 bases from V and 7 bases from J, with 13 bases between. The CDR3 loop reads CSVAWGSLEAFF. The DNA for the CDR3 is TGCAGCGTTGCCTGGGGCAGTCTTGAAGCTTTCTTT.

This clone appeared a single time. The V call is TRBV7-8, the J call TRBJ2-2; D is unclear. Looked up from germline, CDR1 is SGHVS and CDR2 is FQNEAQ. Trimming took 0 bases from V and 4 from J, leaving 15 bases between them. This CDR3 is built from 17 residues. As DNA, the CDR3 is TGTGCCAGCAGCTTAGCACGTCCCCGAGGAAGCACCGGGGAGCTGTTTTTT. It specifies CASSLARPRGSTGELFF.

This chain joins TRBV7-2 and TRBJ2-5; no clear D gene. The CDR3 runs to 14 residues. The germline CDR1 and CDR2 sequences are SGHTA and FQGNSA. Trimming removed 1 base at V and 4 bases at J, with 10 bases between. This chain's CDR3 is CASSLEYRAETQYF. CDR3 in DNA: TGTGCCAGCAGCTTAGAGTACCGAGCAGAGACCCAGTACTTC.